This T cell receptor (beta chain) was sequenced for a study of T cells in Graves' hyperthyroidism and ophthalmopathy. TCR beta CDR3 sequences were amplified from RNA transcripts. The study used the HTBI primer set for a first-round RT-PCR of the TCR CDR3. TCRdb redid the calling of the multiplex PCR reads with MiXCR, one entry per CDR3 protein. This repertoire shows about 620,000 distinct CDR3 sequences, 15% to 20% found once; its top ten account for 3.8%. The V gene end was trimmed by 0 bases and the J gene end by 7 bases; junction bases not matched to a gene: 8. Germline assignment: CDR1 MGHRA and CDR2 YSYEKL. CDR3 length equals 15 residues.

The TCR was taken from a woman in her twenties or thirties with Graves' hyperthyroidism. Sequencing was done on a sample of blood. This chain links TRBV4-1 with TRBJ2-5; TRBD2 aligns across 7 bases. The CDR3 is CASSQDRGRGRTQYF. The CDR3 coding sequence is TGCGCCAGCAGCCAAGACCGGGGGAGGGGAAGGACCCAGTACTTC.